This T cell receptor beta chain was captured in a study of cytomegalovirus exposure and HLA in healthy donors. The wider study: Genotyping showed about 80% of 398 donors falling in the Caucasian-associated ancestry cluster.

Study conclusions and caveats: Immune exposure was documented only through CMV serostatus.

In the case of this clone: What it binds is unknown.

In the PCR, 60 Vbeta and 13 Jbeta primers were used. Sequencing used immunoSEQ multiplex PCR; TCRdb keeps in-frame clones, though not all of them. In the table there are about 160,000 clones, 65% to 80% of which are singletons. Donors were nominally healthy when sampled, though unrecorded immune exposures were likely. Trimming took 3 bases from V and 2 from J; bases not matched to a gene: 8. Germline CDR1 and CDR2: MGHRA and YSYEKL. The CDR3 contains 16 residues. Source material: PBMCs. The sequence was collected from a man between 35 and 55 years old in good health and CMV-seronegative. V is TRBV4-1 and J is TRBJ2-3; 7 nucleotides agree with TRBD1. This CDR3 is CASSHRQGGSTDTQYF. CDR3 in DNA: TGCGCCAGCAGCCACCGACAGGGTGGTTCCACAGATACGCAGTATTTT.